This TCR beta chain emerged from a study of chemoradiotherapy in HPV16-positive cancers. Study details: Functional T-cell assays on two HPV16-positive patients' cells defined candidate HPV-specific clones and common TCR motifs.

This CDR3 region has 14 residues. Germline values: CDR1 MNHEY, CDR2 SVGAGI. Between the trimmed V and J ends, which lost 0 bases and 6 bases, there was a span of 11 bases. Clones were read by immunoSEQ multiplex PCR, and TCRdb kept only the in-frame ones, dropping some. In the table there are nearly 35,000 clones, approximately 90% of which are singletons. This chain uses TRBV6-5 with TRBJ1-2; D possibly corresponds to TRBD1 (6 bases). The sequence was obtained from a human donor with HPV-associated anogenital cancer. Sequences were derived from blood, sampled from a patient who underwent chemoradiotherapy. The CDR3 loop reads CASSYSRGANGYTF. In DNA, the CDR3 is TGTGCCAGCAGTTACTCTCGGGGGGCGAATGGCTACACCTTC.